Presented here are 3 T cell receptor beta chains from one specimen sequenced in a study of human T cells and chemical hapten exposure. TCRdb ran MiXCR on the RACE reads and lists one entry per CDR3 protein. Found here are under 100,000 distinct CDR3 sequences, under 14% of them singletons; the top ten hold roughly 3.7%. Time point defined: patch test 3, about 24 weeks after DPC sensitization. Treatment denoted: therapeutic diphenylcyclopropenone sensitization with weekly scalp DPC. This material consisted of whole blood, taken in connection with sensitization to the hapten diphenylcyclopropenone (DPC). These receptors were taken from a woman aged 45-60 years with alopecia areata. Some clones in this sample may be carry-over from other donors' samples.

The chain recombines TRBV21-1 with TRBJ2-7; TRBD2 is the table's D call, not checked against the DNA. TRBV21-1 represents a pseudogene. This CDR3 comprises 13 residues. Here the CDR3 reads CASKRLAPRRQYF. In DNA, the CDR3 is TGTGCCAGCAAAAGACTAGCGCCGAGAAGGCAGTACTTC.

This clonotype was seen repeatedly, ten times or more. The chain uses TRBV2 and TRBJ2-2, with D hard to call. The length of the CDR3 is 12 residues. V was cut by 7 bases and J by 3 bases, with 6 bases left in between. Germline loops: CDR1 SNHLY, CDR2 FYNNEI. CDR3 sequence (DNA): TGTGCCAGCATGGACGACACCGGGGAGCTGTTTTTT. Encoded protein: CASMDDTGELFF.

The CDR3 sequence: CAISASPSFAPREFIYEQYF. For the CDR3, the DNA is TGTGCCATCAGTGCTAGCCCCTCCTTTGCGCCTAGAGAGTTTATCTACGAGCAGTACTTC. The V call is TRBV10-3, the J call TRBJ2-7; D is perhaps TRBD2 (5 bases). The CDR3 loop spans 20 amino acids. The V gene's germline CDR1 is ENHRY and CDR2 SYGVKD. The V end lost 4 bases, the J end lost 3 bases, and 31 bases lay between the germline ends.